The T cell receptor beta chain described here comes from a study of blood T cell repertoires in COVID-19. Whole-study context: COVID-19 samples, acute and convalescent, were from the United States, Italy and Spain. The analysed material was cDNA or gDNA that came from T cells, B-cell-depleted T cells, or PBMCs.

In the authors' workflow: Scientists estimated how many nucleated cells there were by amplifying reference gene primers. TCRdb's copy holds only in-frame clones and misses some; the assay was immunoSEQ multiplex PCR. V, J and clone size are taken as reported in that table, and D and trimming were inferred from the DNA itself. This sample has 100,000 to 150,000 clones, with approximately 83% found just once. The CDR3 is 19 residues long. The ends lost 5 bases at V and 0 bases at J; junction bases unmatched: 15. Germline CDR1 SEHNR, CDR2 FQNEAQ (reference sequence). This clone turned up a few times. The sequenced sample was peripheral blood. The clonotype was recovered from a man at least 80 years old with active or convalescent COVID-19. V usage is TRBV7-9 and J usage is TRBJ2-7; 11 bases match TRBD1. CDR3 coding DNA: TGTGCCAGCAGCCCTCCCCGGGGGGGACAGGGGGGATACTCCTACGAGCAGTACTTC. Its translation: CASSPPRGGQGGYSYEQYF. The variable domain in full, with the rest retrieved from reference TRBV7-9 and TRBJ2-7, is DTGVSQNPRHKITKRGQNVTFRCDPISEHNRLYWYRQTLGQGPEFLTYFQNEAQLEKSRLLSDRFSAERPKGSFSTLEIQRTEQGDSAMYLCASSPPRGGQGGYSYEQYFGPGTRLTVT.